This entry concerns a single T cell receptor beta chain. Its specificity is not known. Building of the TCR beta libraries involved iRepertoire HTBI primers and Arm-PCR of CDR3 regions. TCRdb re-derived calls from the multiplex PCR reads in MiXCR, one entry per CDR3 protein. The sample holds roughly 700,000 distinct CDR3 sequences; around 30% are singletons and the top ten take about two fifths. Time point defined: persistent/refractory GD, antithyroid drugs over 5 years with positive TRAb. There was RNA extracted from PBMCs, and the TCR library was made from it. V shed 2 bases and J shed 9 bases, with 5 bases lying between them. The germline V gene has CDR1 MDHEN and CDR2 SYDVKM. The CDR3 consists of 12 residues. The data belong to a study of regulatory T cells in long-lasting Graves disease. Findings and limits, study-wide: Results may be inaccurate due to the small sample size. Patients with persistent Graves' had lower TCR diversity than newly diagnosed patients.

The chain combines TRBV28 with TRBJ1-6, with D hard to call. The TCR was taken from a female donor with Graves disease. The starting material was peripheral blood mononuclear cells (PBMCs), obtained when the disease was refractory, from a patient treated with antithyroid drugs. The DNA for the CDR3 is TGTGCCAGCAGTTTAATCTCTTCACCCCTCCACTTT. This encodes CASSLISSPLHF.